This T cell receptor beta chain was documented in a study of T cells in tumors after PD-1 blockade (dated by TCRdb to between 2017 and 2020). General notes on the study: Patients with prior checkpoint blockade, systemic immunosuppressant use, or recent radiotherapy or other anti-cancer therapy within 4 weeks were excluded. An average of 113,528 TCR templates (range roughly 22,000-290,000) and 36,536 unique clonotypes was obtained for peripheral blood samples. A subset of patients also received ongoing daily vismodegib 150 mg during anti-PD-1 treatment. Paired single-cell RNA and TCR sequencing was performed on site-matched tumors from BCC or SCC patients before and after anti-PD-1 therapy. To compare clonotypes in blood and tumor, bulk TCR sequencing was done on some 10 peripheral blood samples taken from a handful of patients. RECIST version 1.1 was used to assess clinical response. Pembrolizumab 200 mg every 3 weeks or cemiplimab 350 mg every 2 weeks was administered to patients.

The germline V gene gives CDR1 as SGHDN and CDR2 as FVKESK. The V end loses 1 base and the J end loses 7 bases, and a stretch of 7 bases separates them. The CDR3 spans 12 residues, from the cysteine through the phenylalanine. The retained sequence is limited to the CDR3, 36 bases, with the frame set at the first base. A note on this clone: It has no known antigen specificity. Nothing much larger sits one base from this clone, and base qualities are not available.

The immunoSEQ platform was used for deep TCRbeta sequencing. The authors' pipeline ran thus. Only productive rearrangements were exported from the immunoSEQ Analyzer for downstream analysis. T cell phenotypes were assigned to bulk TCRbeta clonotypes by matching to single-cell RNA+TCR-seq clones sharing the same TCRbeta sequence. Clone enrichment in tumor was computed as tumor frequency divided by PBMC frequency from bulk TCR sequencing. TCRs were grouped by GLIPH into specificity groups, defined as clusters of distinct TCRs likely recognizing common antigens via shared CDR3 motifs. TCRdb holds this immuneACCESS table with in-frame rearrangements only. Some clones are missing; in checked studies, unresolved V genes explain under half, and the rest has no known cause. V and J calls and clone size are copied from that table; D and trimming were computed from the DNA. The sample yields 45,000 or so clones; 79% were counted once. Roughly 9.4% of the sample rests with the top ten.

For bulk TCRbeta sequencing, genomic DNA was extracted from tumor biopsies or peripheral blood, and input amounts ranged from about 600 ng to 6,004 ng. Every patient was a poor candidate for surgical resection and had histologically proven advanced or metastatic basal or squamous cell carcinoma. Of the approximately ten patients in the basal cell carcinoma cohort, eight or nine underwent bulk tumor TCR sequencing. What the study reported, not specific to this receptor: Around two fifths of TCR clonotypes from the tumor were detected in blood, and certain novel exhausted tumor clones were present in blood collected before treatment, which suggests recruitment from the periphery. Where the novel T cell clones came from was not determined, and possible sources could include lymphoid organs or rare unexpanded clones inside the tumor or in the tumor periphery.

The rearrangement joined TRBV14 to TRBJ1-2; a confident D gene designation cannot be given. The sample here was PBMCs, taken before anti-PD-1 therapy. The sequence derives from a human donor with advanced basal cell or squamous cell carcinoma (not recorded which). The DNA sequence is as follows: TGTGCCAGCAGCCAAGCCGGGGTTGGCTACACCTTC. Its product reads: CASSQAGVGYTF.